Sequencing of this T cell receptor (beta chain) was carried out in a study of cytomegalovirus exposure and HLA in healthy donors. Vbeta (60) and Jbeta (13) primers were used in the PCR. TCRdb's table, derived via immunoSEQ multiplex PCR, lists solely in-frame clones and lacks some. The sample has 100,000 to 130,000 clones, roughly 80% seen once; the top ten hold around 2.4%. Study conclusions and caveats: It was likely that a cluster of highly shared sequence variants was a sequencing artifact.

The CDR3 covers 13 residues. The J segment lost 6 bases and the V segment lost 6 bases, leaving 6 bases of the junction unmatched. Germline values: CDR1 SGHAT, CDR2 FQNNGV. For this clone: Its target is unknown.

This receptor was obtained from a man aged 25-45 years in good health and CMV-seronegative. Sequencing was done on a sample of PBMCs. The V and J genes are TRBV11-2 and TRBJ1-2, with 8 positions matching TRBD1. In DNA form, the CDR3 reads TGTGCCAGCAGTGAGACAGGGGTTCATGGCTACACCTTC. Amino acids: CASSETGVHGYTF. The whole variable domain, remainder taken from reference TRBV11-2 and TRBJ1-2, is EAGVAQSPRYKIIEKRQSVAFWCNPISGHATLYWYQQILGQGPKLLIQFQNNGVVDDSQLPKDRFSAERLKGVDSTLKIQPAKLEDSAVYLCASSETGVHGYTFGSGTRLTVV.